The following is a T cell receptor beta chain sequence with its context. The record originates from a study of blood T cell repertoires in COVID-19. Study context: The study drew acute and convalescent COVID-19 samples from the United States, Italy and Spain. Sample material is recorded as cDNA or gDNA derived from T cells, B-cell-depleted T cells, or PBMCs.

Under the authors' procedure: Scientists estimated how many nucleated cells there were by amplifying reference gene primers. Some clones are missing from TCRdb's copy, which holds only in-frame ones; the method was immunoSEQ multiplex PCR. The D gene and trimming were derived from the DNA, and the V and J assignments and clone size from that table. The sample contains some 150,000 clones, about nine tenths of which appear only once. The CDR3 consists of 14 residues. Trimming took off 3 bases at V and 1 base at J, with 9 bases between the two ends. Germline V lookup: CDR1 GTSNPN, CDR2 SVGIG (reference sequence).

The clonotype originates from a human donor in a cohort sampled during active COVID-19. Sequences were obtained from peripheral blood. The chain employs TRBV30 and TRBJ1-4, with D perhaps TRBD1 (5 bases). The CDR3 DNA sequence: TGTGCCTGGAGCGCCGACAGAACTAATGAAAAACTGTTTTTT. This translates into CAWSADRTNEKLFF.